This T cell receptor beta chain was captured in a study of blood T cells in healthy people across ages. General study points: PBMCs that were unsorted prevented a conclusive naive versus antigen-experienced comparison.

Only one count was recorded for this clonotype. The antigen is undetermined. Together with a sample-barcoded 5' primer, a J-beta primer mix was included in a second PCR lasting about 6 to 11 cycles. In TCRdb, the 5' RACE reads were re-called with MiXCR into one record per CDR3 protein. The profile shows around 1,000,000 distinct CDR3 sequences, under 30% of them singletons. In germline, CDR1 is SGHTA, CDR2 FQGNSA. Trimming took off 5 bases at V and 11 bases at J, with 24 bases between the two ends. The CDR3 length is 15 residues. The sample also formed part of further work on T cells of mothers and their children.

The specimen was blood. V is TRBV7-2 and J is TRBJ2-5; possibly TRBD1 for D (6 bases). The sequence came from a girl aged 2-10 years in good health. The CDR3 DNA follows: TGTGCCAGCAGCACTAGTGCGGACAGCTTTCGCGGGCAGTACTTC. Amino acids: CASSTSADSFRGQYF.